The rows below give T cell receptor beta chains drawn from one sample of a study of T cell changes during pregnancy in multiple sclerosis. Repertoires were generated with immunoSEQ multiplex PCR, while TCRdb's copy carries only in-frame clones and drops some. This sample has tens of thousands of clones, with under 95% found just once. The sequencing used peripheral blood, collected in the third trimester of pregnancy. Receptors originate from a female donor in good health, enrolled as a control in a pregnancy study. The CDR3 runs from the conserved cysteine through the conserved F or W. D genes are given only for firm matches. A row's size may be missing; if present it is once, few, many or a size class.

J gene	V gene	clone size	D gene	CDR3 protein	CDR3 DNA
TRBJ1-1	TRBV5-6	-	-	CASSLDGVQAFF	TGTGCCAGCAGCTTGGACGGGGTGCAAGCTTTCTTT
TRBJ2-2	TRBV7-2	once	-	CASSLYPGNTGELFF	TGTGCCAGCAGCTTATACCCAGGCAACACCGGGGAGCTGTTTTTT
TRBJ1-4	TRBV4-3	-	-	CASSQAEEKLFF	TGCGCCAGCAGCCAAGCGGAGGAAAAACTGTTTTTT
TRBJ2-2	TRBV9	-	-	CASSAVDRSELFF	TGTGCCAGCAGCGCGGTTGACAGGTCGGAGCTGTTTTTT
TRBJ2-1	TRBV19	once	TRBD1	CASSIVTGYSYNEQFF	TGTGCCAGTAGTATAGTGACAGGGTACTCCTACAATGAGCAGTTCTTC
TRBJ1-2	TRBV5-5	-	-	CASSLAQGGYGYTF	TGTGCCAGCAGCTTGGCTCAGGGAGGCTATGGCTACACCTTC
TRBJ2-6	TRBV28	-	-	CASSLPGGANVLTF	TGTGCCAGCAGTCTCCCCGGTGGGGCCAACGTCCTGACTTTC
TRBJ1-2	TRBV27	-	-	CASSKTGSYGYTF	TGTGCCAGCAGTAAGACGGGGAGCTATGGCTACACCTTC
TRBJ2-7	TRBV15	-	-	CATSRYLQGAEQYF	TGTGCCACCAGCAGATACCTACAGGGCGCCGAGCAGTACTTC
TRBJ1-1	TRBV4-3	-	TRBD1	CASSQGMTGMNTEAFF	TGCGCCAGCAGCCAAGGGATGACAGGGATGAACACTGAAGCTTTCTTT
TRBJ1-2	TRBV19	-	-	CASSTEGWKGYTF	TGTGCCAGTAGTACAGAGGGCTGGAAAGGCTACACCTTC
TRBJ2-5	TRBV10-3	few	TRBD1	CAISESDREETQYF	TGTGCCATCAGTGAGTCTGACAGGGAAGAGACCCAGTACTTC
TRBJ1-2	TRBV15	-	-	CATSRDRRTRAVSNYGYTF	TGTGCCACCAGCAGAGATCGGAGGACTAGGGCCGTTTCTAACTATGGCTACACCTTC
TRBJ1-2	TRBV7-8	-	TRBD1	CASSAGTGVYGYTF	TGTGCCAGCAGCGCCGGGACAGGGGTCTATGGCTACACCTTC
TRBJ2-3	TRBV27	-	TRBD2	CASSTRSGGRTDTQYF	TGTGCCAGCAGTACGCGTAGCGGGGGTCGCACAGATACGCAGTATTTT
TRBJ2-1	TRBV9	-	TRBD2	CASNRGRTSSTDNEQFF	TGTGCCAGCAACCGGGGCAGGACTAGCTCAACGGACAATGAGCAGTTCTTC
TRBJ1-1	TRBV28	-	-	CASSPALSGNTEAFF	TGTGCCAGCAGTCCCGCCTTGTCGGGGAACACTGAAGCTTTCTTT
TRBJ1-2	TRBV11-2	-	-	CASSLDGEVGDYGYTF	TGTGCCAGCAGCTTAGACGGTGAGGTCGGCGACTATGGCTACACCTTC
TRBJ1-1	TRBV7-9	-	-	CASSFRTEAFF	TGTGCCAGCAGCTTTCGCACTGAAGCTTTCTTT
TRBJ2-2	TRBV2	-	TRBD1	CASTGTGATGELFF	TGTGCCAGCACCGGGACAGGGGCCACCGGGGAGCTGTTTTTT
TRBJ2-1	TRBV5-1	-	-	CASSRDGSSYNEQFF	TGCGCCAGCAGCCGGGACGGGAGCTCCTACAATGAGCAGTTCTTC
TRBJ1-1	TRBV4-1	-	-	CASSLYPQGSTEAFF	TGCGCCAGCAGCCTCTATCCCCAGGGGAGCACTGAAGCTTTCTTT
TRBJ1-2	TRBV28	-	-	CASSDSNYGYTF	TGTGCCAGTTCGGACAGTAACTATGGCTACACCTTC
TRBJ1-1	TRBV11-1	-	-	CASSLRRGNTEAFF	TGTGCCAGCAGCTTACGTAGGGGAAACACTGAAGCTTTCTTT
TRBJ1-1	TRBV6-5	-	-	CASSYSRNTEAFF	TGTGCCAGCAGTTACTCGAGGAACACTGAAGCTTTCTTT
TRBJ1-1	TRBV7-2	-	-	CASSGASPEAFF	TGTGCCAGCAGCGGGGCCAGCCCTGAAGCTTTCTTT
TRBJ1-6	TRBV6-5	-	-	CASSPSGGGESPLHF	TGTGCCAGCAGCCCCTCAGGCGGGGGCGAATCACCCCTCCACTTT
TRBJ2-7	TRBV21-1	-	-	CASPNERYEQYF	TGTGCCAGCCCTAATGAGCGGTACGAGCAGTACTTC
TRBJ2-7	TRBV6-5	-	-	CASGPPGGTYEQYF	TGTGCCAGCGGACCCCCAGGAGGAACCTACGAGCAGTACTTC
TRBJ2-1	TRBV7-9	once	TRBD2	CASSPSTGGSIVINEQFF	TGTGCCAGCAGCCCATCGACGGGAGGGTCCATCGTAATCAATGAGCAGTTCTTC
TRBJ2-4	TRBV11-2	-	TRBD1	CASSSPSGTGVVYF	TGTGCCAGCAGCTCGCCCTCGGGGACAGGGGTTGTGTACTTC
TRBJ1-1	TRBV27	-	-	CASSSLGGGLTEAFF	TGTGCCAGCAGTTCCCTCGGGGGGGGGTTAACTGAAGCTTTCTTT
TRBJ1-5	TRBV10-2	-	-	CASREGQVAQPQHF	TGCGCCAGCAGAGAGGGGCAGGTGGCTCAGCCCCAGCATTTT
TRBJ2-1	TRBV6-4	-	TRBD2	CASSAGGYNEQFF	TGTGCCAGCAGCGCCGGGGGGTACAATGAGCAGTTCTTC
TRBJ2-5	TRBV4-2	-	TRBD2	CASSQEWASGGAHETQYF	TGTGCCAGCAGCCAAGAATGGGCTAGCGGGGGGGCGCATGAGACCCAGTACTTC
TRBJ1-5	TRBV18	-	-	CASSPSAASQPQHF	TGTGCCAGCTCACCCTCGGCGGCCAGTCAGCCCCAGCATTTT
TRBJ2-3	TRBV19	-	TRBD2	CASSIQGGGDTDTQYF	TGTGCCAGTAGTATTCAAGGCGGGGGAGACACAGATACGCAGTATTTT
TRBJ2-3	TRBV5-1	-	-	CASSRRDLTDTQYF	TGCGCCAGCAGCCGCAGGGATCTCACAGATACGCAGTATTTT
TRBJ1-2	TRBV25-1	once	TRBD1	CASIYTGVDDYGYTF	TGTGCCAGCATATATACAGGGGTAGACGACTATGGCTACACCTTC
TRBJ1-5	TRBV6-5	-	-	CASSSAGEDQPQHF	TGTGCCAGCAGTTCGGCGGGGGAAGACCAGCCCCAGCATTTT
TRBJ2-5	TRBV6-1	-	-	CASSERVGGRETQYF	TGTGCCAGCAGTGAACGGGTGGGGGGAAGAGAGACCCAGTACTTC
TRBJ1-2	TRBV16	-	-	CASSQGSAGKGGYTF	TGTGCCAGCAGCCAAGGGTCTGCGGGAAAAGGTGGCTACACCTTC
TRBJ1-2	TRBV2	-	TRBD1	CASTDLDRGGGYTF	TGTGCCAGCACCGACCTGGACAGGGGGGGCGGCTACACCTTC
TRBJ2-7	TRBV7-2	-	-	CASSYTAGNYEQYF	TGTGCCAGCAGCTATACTGCAGGGAACTACGAGCAGTACTTC
TRBJ1-1	TRBV27	-	-	CAVAAGTEAFF	TGTGCGGTAGCCGCGGGGACTGAAGCTTTCTTT
TRBJ1-5	TRBV19	-	TRBD1	CASSPDRGYRSNQPQHF	TGTGCCAGTAGTCCGGACAGGGGATATCGTAGCAATCAGCCCCAGCATTTT
TRBJ2-1	TRBV7-3	-	TRBD2	CASSFGLAGYNEQFF	TGTGCCAGCAGCTTCGGACTAGCGGGGTACAATGAGCAGTTCTTC
TRBJ1-4	TRBV19	-	-	CASSIGQGTNEKLFF	TGTGCCAGTAGTATAGGGCAGGGAACTAATGAAAAACTGTTTTTT
TRBJ1-4	TRBV11-2	-	-	CASASGRATNEKLFF	TGTGCCAGCGCGTCAGGGAGGGCGACTAATGAAAAACTGTTTTTT
TRBJ2-5	TRBV5-1	-	-	CASSRGSLPQETQYF	TGCGCCAGCAGCCGGGGGTCCCTGCCCCAAGAGACCCAGTACTTC
TRBJ2-1	TRBV7-2	-	-	CASSQVEYEQFF	TGTGCCAGCAGCCAAGTGGAGTATGAGCAGTTCTTC